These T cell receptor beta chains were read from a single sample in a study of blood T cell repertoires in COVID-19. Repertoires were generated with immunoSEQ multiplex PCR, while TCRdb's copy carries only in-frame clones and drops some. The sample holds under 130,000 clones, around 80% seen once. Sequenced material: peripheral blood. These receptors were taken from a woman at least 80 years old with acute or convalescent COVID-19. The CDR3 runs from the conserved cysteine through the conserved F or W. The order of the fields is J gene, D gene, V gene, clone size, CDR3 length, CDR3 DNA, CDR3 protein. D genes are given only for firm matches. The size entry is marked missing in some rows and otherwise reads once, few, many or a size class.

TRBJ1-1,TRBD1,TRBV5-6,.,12,TGTGCCAGCAGCGGGTCGACAGGGTTGGCTTTCTTT,CASSGSTGLAFF
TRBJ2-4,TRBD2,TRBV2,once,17,TGTGCCAGCATGTTAGGAGCGGGAGGGCAGGGCAAAAACATTCAGTACTTC,CASMLGAGGQGKNIQYF
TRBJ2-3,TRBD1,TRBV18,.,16,TGTGCCAGCTCACCACCGAGTTGGGACAGGACAGATACGCAGTATTTT,CASSPPSWDRTDTQYF
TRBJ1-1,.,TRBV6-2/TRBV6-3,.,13,TGTGCCAGCAGTTGGACACCGAACACTGAAGCTTTCTTT,CASSWTPNTEAFF
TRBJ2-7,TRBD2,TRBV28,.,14,TGTGCCAGCAGTACGACTAGCGGGAGAAGCGAGCAGTACTTC,CASSTTSGRSEQYF
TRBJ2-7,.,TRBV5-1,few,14,TGCGCCAGCAGCTTGGGGACAGCCTTTCGCGAGCAGTACTTC,CASSLGTAFREQYF
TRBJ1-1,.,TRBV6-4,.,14,TGTGCCAGCAGTGAAAGCGGGGGAGTGACTGAAGCTTTCTTT,CASSESGGVTEAFF
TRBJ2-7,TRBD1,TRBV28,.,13,TGTGCCAGCAGGGGACAGGATCCTCACGAGCAGTACTTC,CASRGQDPHEQYF
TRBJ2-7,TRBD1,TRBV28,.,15,TGTGCCAGCAGGTCCGGACAGGGAGCTTCCTACGAGCAGTACTTC,CASRSGQGASYEQYF
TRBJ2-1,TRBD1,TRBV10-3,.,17,TGTGCCATCAGCCCACGAACCTCCGGGACAGGGACCAATGAGCAGTTCTTC,CAISPRTSGTGTNEQFF
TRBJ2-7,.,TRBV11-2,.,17,TGTGCCAGCTCTAACTCACCGTGGACTTCCCTCTCCTACGAGCAGTACTTC,CASSNSPWTSLSYEQYF
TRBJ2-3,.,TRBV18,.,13,TGTGCCAGCTCACCCCCAAGCGCAGATACGCAGTATTTT,CASSPPSADTQYF
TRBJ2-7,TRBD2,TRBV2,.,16,TGTGCCAGCACCTTATATAGCGGGAGGGCCTCCAACGAGCAGTACTTC,CASTLYSGRASNEQYF
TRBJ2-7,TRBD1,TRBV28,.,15,TGTGCCAGCAGTTTTCATCGGACAGGAAAGGGCGAGCAGTACTTC,CASSFHRTGKGEQYF
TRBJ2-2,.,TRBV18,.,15,TGTGCCAGCTCACTAGCGGCGGGGGCCGGCGGGGAGCTGTTTTTT,CASSLAAGAGGELFF
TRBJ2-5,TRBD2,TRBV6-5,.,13,TGTGCCAGCAAGGTAGCGGGAGGAGAGACCCAGTACTTC,CASKVAGGETQYF
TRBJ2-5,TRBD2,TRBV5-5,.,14,TGTGCCAGCAGCCCCCTAGCGGGGGGGGAGACCCAGTACTTC,CASSPLAGGETQYF
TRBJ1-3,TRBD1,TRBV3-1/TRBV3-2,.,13,TGTGCCAGCAGCCCCACAGGGGTTGACACCATATATTTT,CASSPTGVDTIYF
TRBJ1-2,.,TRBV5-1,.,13,TGCGCCAGCAGCGAACAGGGAGCCTATGGCTACACCTTC,CASSEQGAYGYTF
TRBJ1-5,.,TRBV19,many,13,TGTGCCAGTAGTATGGGGAGGAATCAGCCCCAGCATTTT,CASSMGRNQPQHF
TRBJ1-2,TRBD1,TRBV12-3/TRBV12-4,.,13,TGTGCCAGCAGTTTTAACAGGGGCTATGGCTACACCTTC,CASSFNRGYGYTF
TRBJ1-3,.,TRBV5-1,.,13,TGCGCCAGCAGCTTGGAGGGGGGAAACACCATATATTTT,CASSLEGGNTIYF
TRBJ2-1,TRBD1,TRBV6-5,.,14,TGTGCCAGCGGCCCGACAGGGGCCCACAATGAGCAGTTCTTC,CASGPTGAHNEQFF
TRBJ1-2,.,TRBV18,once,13,TGTGCCAGCTCACGTGGGGGCTTCTATGGCTACACCTTC,CASSRGGFYGYTF
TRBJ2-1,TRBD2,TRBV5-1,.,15,TGCGCCAGCAGAACTCTAGCGGGAGTTAGGTATGAGCAGTTCTTC,CASRTLAGVRYEQFF
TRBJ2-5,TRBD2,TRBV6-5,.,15,TGTGCCAGCAGGGGACTAGCGGGAGCGGTAGAGACCCAGTACTTC,CASRGLAGAVETQYF
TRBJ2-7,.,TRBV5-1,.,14,TGCGCCAGCAGCTTTCGGACACTCTCCTACGAGCAGTACTTC,CASSFRTLSYEQYF
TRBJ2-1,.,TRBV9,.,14,TGTGCCAGCAGCGTAGCTAGGAGCAGCAATGAGCAGTTCTTC,CASSVARSSNEQFF
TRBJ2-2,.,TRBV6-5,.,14,TGTGCCACCTACCAGACTGCGAACACCGGGGAGCTGTTTTTT,CATYQTANTGELFF
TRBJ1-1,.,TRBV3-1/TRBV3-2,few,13,TGTGCCAGCAGCCCAGGAGGATACACTGAAGCTTTCTTT,CASSPGGYTEAFF
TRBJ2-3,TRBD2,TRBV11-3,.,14,TGTGCCAGCAGCTTAGCGGGGGGTACAGATACGCAGTATTTT,CASSLAGGTDTQYF
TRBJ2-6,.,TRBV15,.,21,TGTGCCACCAGCAGAGATCCCCCCTCCACGGCATCAGGCTCTGGGGCCAACGTCCTGACTTTC,CATSRDPPSTASGSGANVLTF
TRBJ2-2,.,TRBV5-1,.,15,TGCGCCAGCAGCTGGGGACTGGGGAACACCGGGGAGCTGTTTTTT,CASSWGLGNTGELFF
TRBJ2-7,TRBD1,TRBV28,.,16,TGTGCCAGCAGTCTCTCCGGACAGGGGGCTTGGAACGAGCAGTACTTC,CASSLSGQGAWNEQYF
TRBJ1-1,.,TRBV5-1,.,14,TGCGCCAGCAGTTCCCTCGGGAAGGACACTGAAGCTTTCTTT,CASSSLGKDTEAFF
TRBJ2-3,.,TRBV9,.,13,TGTGCCAGCAGCGTAGGGGAGAGGGATACGCAGTATTTT,CASSVGERDTQYF
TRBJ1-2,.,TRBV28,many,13,TGTGCCAGCAGTTTAGGGGGGGACTATGGCTACACCTTC,CASSLGGDYGYTF
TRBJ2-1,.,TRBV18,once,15,TGTGCCAGCTCACCATTGGGGCTGTCCTACAATGAGCAGTTCTTC,CASSPLGLSYNEQFF
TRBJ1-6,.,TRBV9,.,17,TGTGCCAGCAGCGTAGCCCAGGGGCGGTCCTATAATTCACCCCTCCACTTT,CASSVAQGRSYNSPLHF
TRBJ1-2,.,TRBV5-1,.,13,TGCGCCAGCAGGGAGGGGAGGAACTATGGCTACACCTTC,CASREGRNYGYTF
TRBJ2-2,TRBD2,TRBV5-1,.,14,TGCGCCAGCAGCCTTAGCGGGAGTGCCGGGGAGCTGTTTTTT,CASSLSGSAGELFF
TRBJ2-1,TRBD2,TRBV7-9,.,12,TGTGCCAGCAGCTTTTTCGGGGGGGAGACGTTCTTC,CASSFFGGETFF
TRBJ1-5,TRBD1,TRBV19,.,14,TGTGCCAGTAGTCCTACAGGGGTCTGGAAGCCCCAGCATTTT,CASSPTGVWKPQHF
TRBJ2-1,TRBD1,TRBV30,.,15,TGTGCCTGGAAGATGGACAGGAGCTCCTACAATGAGCAGTTCTTC,CAWKMDRSSYNEQFF
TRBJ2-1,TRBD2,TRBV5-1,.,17,TGCGCCAGCAGCTTTAGCGGGAGTCGGGACTCCTACAATGAGCAGTTCTTC,CASSFSGSRDSYNEQFF
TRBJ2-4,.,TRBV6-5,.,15,TGTGCCAGCAGTTACTCAGGGGCTAGGAGAAACATTCAGTACTTC,CASSYSGARRNIQYF
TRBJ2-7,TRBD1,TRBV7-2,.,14,TGTGCCAGCAGCCTGGACAGGGGAATCTACGAGCAGTACTTC,CASSLDRGIYEQYF